This passage covers 11 T cell receptor beta chains from one sample sequenced in a study of OX40 agonist ivuxolimab in advanced cancers. Libraries were prepared by immunoSEQ multiplex PCR; TCRdb keeps only in-frame clonotypes and omits some of them. Of tens of thousands of clones in the sample, around 80% were seen once. The source was CD4+ or CD8+ T cells sorted from blood, collected in a trial of the OX40 agonist ivuxolimab. Receptors were obtained from an adult with an advanced solid tumor such as melanoma, head and neck, liver or kidney cancer.

The J gene is TRBJ1-1, the V gene TRBV5-1; tentative D call: TRBD1 (6 bases). The CDR3 consists of 14 residues. CDR1 SGHRS and CDR2 YFSETQ come from the germline V gene. Trimming pared 7 bases from V and 5 bases from J, leaving 18 bases between. CDR3 bases: TGCGCCAGCGGCCGGGACACCGGAGGGACTGAAGCTTTCTTT. It yields the protein CASGRDTGGTEAFF.

This sequence joins TRBV6-5 and TRBJ2-5; maybe TRBD2 (5 bases). TRBJ2-7 matches the DNA end more closely, so the J call is doubtful. Germline CDR1 is MNHEY and CDR2 is SVGAGI. This CDR3 has 14 residues. In nucleotides, the CDR3 is TGTGCCAACTTCCCCCGGGGTTTAGCCTACGAGCAGTACTTC. Its protein product is CANFPRGLAYEQYF.

This clone has more than one count but fewer than ten. V and J are TRBV11-3 and TRBJ2-3, with 9 positions matching TRBD1. Germline V gene sequence: CDR1 SGHNT, CDR2 YENEEA. With V trimmed by 5 bases and J by 5 bases, 11 bases remained unmatched. This CDR3 is built from 16 residues. This CDR3 is CASSRGTGMSGDTQYF. CDR3 bases: TGTGCCAGCAGCCGCGGGACAGGGATGTCGGGAGATACGCAGTATTTT.

By share, this clone ranks as medium-sized. The CDR3 coding sequence is TGTGCCAGCAGTCGCCCACAGGGTCAGACCGGGGAGCTGTTTTTT. Its translation is CASSRPQGQTGELFF. V gene TRBV7-9 combines with J gene TRBJ2-2, with D perhaps matching TRBD1 (6 bases). The CDR3 extends over 15 amino acids. Trimming removed 6 bases at V and 5 bases at J, with 16 bases between. The V gene's germline CDR1 is SEHNR and CDR2 FQNEAQ (reference sequence).

V usage is TRBV7-8 and J usage is TRBJ2-7, with 8 bases aligning to TRBD1. J lost 6 bases, V lost 1 base, and 5 bases had no gene match. CDR1 and CDR2 from the germline V gene are SGHVS and FQNEAQ. The CDR3 sequence is 14 residues long. The CDR3: CASSLGGQVFEQYF. The CDR3 bases are TGTGCCAGCAGCTTAGGGGGACAGGTCTTCGAGCAGTACTTC.

The rearrangement links TRBV7-6 to TRBJ1-1, with a tentative D call TRBD1 (6 bases). V was trimmed by 7 bases and J by 2 bases, leaving 14 bases between them. Germline CDR1 reads SGHVS; CDR2 reads FNYEAQ. This CDR3 has 14 amino acids. This chain's CDR3 is CASTPGAGNTEAFF. The DNA of the CDR3 is TGTGCCAGCACCCCGGGGGCGGGAAACACTGAAGCTTTCTTT.

This clone was observed a handful of times. The rearrangement joins TRBV28 to TRBJ1-2; no definite D call. This CDR3 contains 10 residues. The V end was cut by 6 bases, the J end by 8 bases, with 7 bases between. Germline assignment: CDR1 MDHEN and CDR2 SYDVKM. CDR3 sequence (DNA): TGTGCCAGCAGAAGTGTGGGCTACACCTTC. Translation gives CASRSVGYTF.

The CDR3 region is CASSQDLYYNEQFF. The CDR3 DNA sequence: TGCGCCAGCAGCCAAGACCTTTATTACAATGAGCAGTTCTTC. The V and J genes are TRBV4-3 and TRBJ2-1; D is ambiguous. The V gene's germline CDR1 is LGHNA and CDR2 YSLEER. Trimming removed 0 bases at V and 4 bases at J, with 7 bases between. The CDR3 totals 14 residues.

The V gene is TRBV19, the J gene TRBJ2-7, with no clear D. Germline CDR1 and CDR2: LNHDA and SQIVND (reference sequence). V dropped 10 bases and J dropped 1 base, with 14 bases sitting between them. The CDR3 loop spans 13 amino acids. Here the CDR3 reads CATLTPGSYEQYF. The CDR3 nucleotides read TGTGCCACCCTTACCCCTGGTTCCTACGAGCAGTACTTC.

The chain uses TRBV11-3 and TRBJ2-3; D may match TRBD1 or TRBD2 (6 bases each). Germline CDR1 SGHNT, CDR2 YENEEA. CDR3 length equals 13 residues. V dropped 6 bases and J dropped 4 bases, with 11 bases sitting between them. CDR3 in DNA: TGTGCCAGCAGTCTGGGGGGCGCAGATACGCAGTATTTT. The encoded protein is CASSLGGADTQYF.

V is TRBV6-5 and J is TRBJ2-7; TRBD2 matches at 12 bases. Per germline, CDR1 MNHEY and CDR2 SVGAGI. The length of the CDR3 is 14 residues. Unmatched junction bases numbered 4, after V lost 4 bases and J lost 6 bases. The CDR3 DNA reads as TGTGCCAGCAGTTCTCTAGCGGGAGGGGGCGAGCAGTACTTC. Translated: CASSSLAGGGEQYF.